These 21 T cell receptor beta chains were sequenced from one sample in a study of T cells after yellow fever vaccination. Using its own MiXCR run on the 5' RACE reads, TCRdb lists one record per CDR3 protein. The table lists roughly 310,000 distinct CDR3 sequences, 3.6% of them singletons. The specimen comprised PBMCs, sampled on the day of the yellow fever booster vaccination. All receptors come from a man younger than 35 who received the YFV17D yellow fever vaccine.

This clonotype was counted many times. The J gene is TRBJ2-1, the V gene TRBV5-1, with 7 bases lining up with TRBD1. Germline lookup yields CDR1 SGHRS and CDR2 YFSETQ. Losses at the gene ends were 1 base for V and 4 bases for J; bases not matched to a gene: 5. This CDR3 has 15 residues. The CDR3 loop reads CASSLPQGIYNEQFF. The DNA for the CDR3 is TGCGCCAGCAGCTTGCCACAGGGGATATACAATGAGCAGTTCTTC. The full variable domain, completed using reference TRBV5-1 and TRBJ2-1, is KAGVTQTPRYLIKTRGQQVTLSCSPISGHRSVSWYQQTPGQGLQFLFEYFSETQRNKGNFPGRFSGRQFSNSRSEMNVSTLELGDSALYLCASSLPQGIYNEQFFGPGTRLTVL.

The CDR3 loop reads CASSAPRPGGLRHNEQFF. CDR3 bases: TGTGCCAGCAGCGCCCCCCGCCCGGGGGGCTTAAGACACAATGAGCAGTTCTTC. The chain joins TRBV6-1 to TRBJ2-1; TRBD2 is a possible D gene (7 bases). Germline CDR1 MNHNS, CDR2 SASEGT. V was clipped by 6 bases and J by 5 bases, with 26 bases between them. This CDR3 is built from 18 residues.

This sequence joins TRBV11-2 and TRBJ1-2; D gene ambiguous. CDR1 is SGHAT, CDR2 FQNNGV, per germline. This CDR3 region has 16 residues. The V end was cut by 1 base, the J end by 5 bases, with 17 bases between. Here the CDR3 reads CASSLGYGLDDYGYTF. The CDR3 nucleotides read TGTGCCAGCAGCTTAGGCTACGGATTAGACGATTATGGCTACACCTTC.

This clonotype appeared a few times. The chain recombines TRBV12-3 or TRBV12-4 with TRBJ1-5; no reliable D call. The CDR3 totals 17 residues. Between the trimmed V and J ends, which lost 3 bases and 3 bases, there was a span of 18 bases. CDR3 amino acids: CASSFGRRGGHNQPQHF. Written as DNA, the CDR3 is TGTGCCAGCAGTTTCGGGAGGCGGGGAGGGCACAATCAGCCCCAGCATTTT.

This clonotype was detected ten times or more. The chain has TRBV7-9 and TRBJ2-1; unclear D gene. Trimming removed 1 base at V and 9 bases at J, with 13 bases between. Per germline, CDR1 SEHNR and CDR2 FQNEAQ (reference sequence). The CDR3 is 14 amino acids. The CDR3 spells CASSLVGWKGEQFF. Here the CDR3 DNA reads TGTGCCAGCAGCTTAGTAGGCTGGAAGGGTGAGCAGTTCTTC.

This clonotype was seen repeatedly, ten times or more. The V gene is TRBV29-1, the J gene TRBJ2-3; 7 positions match TRBD2. Germline CDR1 reads SQVTM; CDR2 reads ANQGSEA. This CDR3 comprises 13 residues. V lost 6 bases to trimming and J lost 0 bases; unmatched junction nucleotides: 3. The CDR3 loop is CSVGLGSTDTQYF. In DNA, the CDR3 is TGCAGCGTCGGACTAGGCAGCACAGATACGCAGTATTTT.

This clonotype has ten or more counts. The chain employs TRBV19 and TRBJ2-4; maybe TRBD2 (7 bases). CDR1 is LNHDA, CDR2 SQIVND, per germline (reference sequence). V lost 4 bases, J lost 7 bases, and 17 bases lay in between. The CDR3 contains 15 residues. CDR3 sequence: CASSNGGGKRNIQYF. The CDR3 bases are TGTGCCAGTAGTAATGGGGGGGGCAAGAGGAACATTCAGTACTTC.

The chain couples TRBV18 to TRBJ1-4; D possibly corresponds to TRBD1 (5 bases). Germline CDR1 KGHSH, CDR2 LQKENI. Trimming took off 2 bases at V and 5 bases at J, with 12 bases between the two ends. This CDR3 is 15 amino acids long. The CDR3 DNA follows: TGTGCCAGCTCACCATATGGGACTGAGAATGAAAAACTGTTTTTT. It yields the protein CASSPYGTENEKLFF. The full variable domain, with the rest looked up from reference TRBV18 and TRBJ1-4, is NAGVMQNPRHLVRRRGQEARLRCSPMKGHSHVYWYRQLPEEGLKFMVYLQKENIIDESGMPKERFSAEFPKEGPSILRIQQVVRGDSAAYFCASSPYGTENEKLFFGSGTQLSVL.

This clonotype was seen a handful of times. The chain couples TRBV18 to TRBJ1-5; D is undetermined. Germline V gene data show CDR1 as KGHSH and CDR2 as LQKENI. The V end lost 3 bases, the J end lost 1 base, and 13 bases lay between the germline ends. There are 16 residues in the CDR3. Written as DNA, the CDR3 is TGTGCCAGCTCACCTCCTCTAGGAGGGAGCAATCAGCCCCAGCATTTT. Translated, it gives CASSPPLGGSNQPQHF.

This clonotype was counted many times. V usage is TRBV5-1 and J usage is TRBJ1-1, with unresolved D. This CDR3 is built from 16 residues. Germline V lookup: CDR1 SGHRS, CDR2 YFSETQ. V lost 3 bases and J lost 0, with 15 bases in between. Here the CDR3 reads CASSSSSELLNTEAFF. CDR3 DNA: TGCGCCAGCAGCTCCAGCAGTGAGCTCTTGAACACTGAAGCTTTCTTT.

This clonotype was seen more than once but under ten times. The chain is built from TRBV4-3 and TRBJ1-1; D not certain. The V end lost 1 base, the J end lost 6 bases, and 12 bases lay between the germline ends. The CDR3 totals 14 residues. Per the germline V gene, CDR1 is LGHNA and CDR2 is YSLEER. The CDR3 bases are TGCGCCAGCAGCCAAGGTCGAGAACGGTCTGAAGCTTTCTTT. As protein: CASSQGRERSEAFF.

The table lists this clonotype with a few counts. J is TRBJ2-7 and V is TRBV7-9, with 7 nucleotides matching TRBD1. Germline V gene lookup returns CDR1 SEHNR and CDR2 FQNEAQ (reference sequence). CDR3 size: 16 residues. After removal of 5 bases from V and 3 bases from J, the junction contained 13 bases not matched to a gene. Written as DNA, the CDR3 is TGTGCCAGCAGCCCACCGAATGGGACAGCAGTCTACGAGCAGTACTTC. It codes for CASSPPNGTAVYEQYF.

This clonotype was counted ten times or more. The genes are TRBV7-8 and TRBJ1-5, with TRBD1 as a possible D gene (5 bases). There are 15 residues in the CDR3. Germline V gives CDR1 SGHVS, CDR2 FQNEAQ. Trimming removed 4 bases from V and 6 bases from J, with 16 bases in between. CDR3 region: CASSSFQGPSQPQHF. The CDR3 bases are TGTGCCAGCAGCTCGTTCCAGGGCCCAAGTCAGCCCCAGCATTTT.

Only a few counts were recorded for this clonotype. This chain connects TRBV5-1 to TRBJ2-1, with 9 bases aligning to TRBD2. Germline assignment: CDR1 SGHRS and CDR2 YFSETQ. This CDR3 is built from 18 residues. With 4 bases clipped from V and 9 bases from J, the junction kept 20 bases outside the gene matches. The CDR3 is CASSQGLGSGGFVVEQFF. CDR3 coding DNA: TGCGCCAGCAGCCAGGGGTTAGGGAGCGGGGGGTTCGTCGTTGAGCAGTTCTTC.

This clonotype was detected only a few times. The V gene is TRBV3-1, the J gene TRBJ2-1, with D perhaps matching TRBD1 (5 bases). The CDR3 loop spans 15 amino acids. Deletions cut 4 bases from V and 0 bases from J, with 10 bases between. Germline lookup yields CDR1 LGHDT and CDR2 YNNKEL (reference sequence). The DNA of the CDR3 is TGTGCCAGCAGCCCCCGACAGACCTCCTACAATGAGCAGTTCTTC. Its translation is CASSPRQTSYNEQFF.

This clonotype has only a few counts. This CDR3 reads CASSPPGQGGNTEAFF. In DNA form, the CDR3 reads TGTGCCAGCTCACCACCGGGACAGGGGGGAAACACTGAAGCTTTCTTT. This chain uses TRBV18 with TRBJ1-1; TRBD1 matches 11 bases. V shed 0 bases and J 2 bases; nucleotides not matched to a gene: 2. The CDR3 consists of 16 residues. Germline V gene lookup returns CDR1 KGHSH and CDR2 LQKENI. Combining the CDR3 with reference TRBV18 and TRBJ1-1 gives the whole variable domain NAGVMQNPRHLVRRRGQEARLRCSPMKGHSHVYWYRQLPEEGLKFMVYLQKENIIDESGMPKERFSAEFPKEGPSILRIQQVVRGDSAAYFCASSPPGQGGNTEAFFGQGTRLTVV.

This clonotype was seen repeatedly, ten times or more. A junction boundary mismatches the germline segment, possibly from a read error. This chain joins TRBV7-7 and TRBJ2-1, with 7 bases fitting TRBD1. Germline V lookup: CDR1 SSHAT, CDR2 FNYEAQ (reference sequence). The CDR3 contains 14 residues. This chain's CDR3 is CASSLGTVGDEQFF. The CDR3, as DNA: TGTGCTAGCAGCTTAGGGACAGTGGGTGATGAGCAGTTCTTC.

This clonotype was recorded many times. V and J are TRBV5-1 and TRBJ2-5; D might be TRBD1 (6 bases). Between the trimmed V and J ends, which lost 0 bases and 3 bases, there was a span of 6 bases. Germline CDR1 is SGHRS and CDR2 is YFSETQ. The CDR3 is made up of 13 amino acids. CDR3 loop: CASSLGTEETQYF. The CDR3 nucleotides read TGCGCCAGCAGCTTGGGGACAGAAGAGACCCAGTACTTC.

This clonotype has at least ten counts. The chain has TRBV7-2 and TRBJ1-2; D perhaps matches TRBD1 (6 bases). The germline CDR1 and CDR2 sequences are SGHTA and FQGNSA. This CDR3 region has 15 residues. The V gene lost 2 bases and the J gene lost 8 bases, with 18 bases spanning the gap. CDR3 coding DNA: TGTGCCAGCAGCTTATTTGGGTCAGGGGCAGTCGGCTACACCTTC. It specifies CASSLFGSGAVGYTF.

This clonotype was detected only a few times. The gene calls are TRBV5-1 and TRBJ2-2; D remains unclear. Trimming pared 1 base from V and 3 bases from J, leaving 7 bases between. The germline V gene encodes CDR1 SGHRS and CDR2 YFSETQ. The CDR3 contains 14 residues. CDR3 in amino acids: CASSLFGYTGELFF. DNA for the CDR3: TGCGCCAGCAGCTTGTTCGGGTACACCGGGGAGCTGTTTTTT.

There are many counts of this clonotype. Mismatch with germline at one junction end may stem from a read error. The rearrangement uses TRBV11-1 and TRBJ2-1, with TRBD2 matching over 11 bases. The CDR3 has 12 amino acids. CDR1 is SGHAT, CDR2 FQDESV, per germline (reference sequence). This chain's CDR3 is CASSMTSGVGVF. The CDR3 nucleotides are TGTGCCAGCAGCATGACTAGCGGGGTGGGCGTCTTC.